Listed here is a single T cell receptor (beta chain). The sample comes from a study of preoperative IRX-2 immunotherapy in early breast cancer. Germline-derived CDR1 and CDR2 are SGHRS and YFSETQ. The CDR3 sequence is 15 residues long. Losses at the gene ends were 4 bases for V and 3 bases for J; bases not matched to a gene: 7. Treatment noted: preoperative locoregional IRX-2 cytokine immunotherapy. Samples came from a phase Ib trial of preoperative locoregional IRX-2 cytokine immunotherapy. Generated by immunoSEQ multiplex PCR, the TCRdb table keeps only in-frame clones and is missing some. The profile shows 75,000 to 100,000 clones, 70% to 90% of them singletons.

The V and J genes are TRBV5-1 and TRBJ2-7; 10 nucleotides match TRBD1. This sample comprised tumor tissue, obtained after IRX-2 immunotherapy. The sequence derives from a human donor with breast cancer. CDR3 nucleotide sequence: TGCGCCAGCAGCCCCGGGACAGGGGATTTCTACGAGCAGTACTTC. Protein: CASSPGTGDFYEQYF.